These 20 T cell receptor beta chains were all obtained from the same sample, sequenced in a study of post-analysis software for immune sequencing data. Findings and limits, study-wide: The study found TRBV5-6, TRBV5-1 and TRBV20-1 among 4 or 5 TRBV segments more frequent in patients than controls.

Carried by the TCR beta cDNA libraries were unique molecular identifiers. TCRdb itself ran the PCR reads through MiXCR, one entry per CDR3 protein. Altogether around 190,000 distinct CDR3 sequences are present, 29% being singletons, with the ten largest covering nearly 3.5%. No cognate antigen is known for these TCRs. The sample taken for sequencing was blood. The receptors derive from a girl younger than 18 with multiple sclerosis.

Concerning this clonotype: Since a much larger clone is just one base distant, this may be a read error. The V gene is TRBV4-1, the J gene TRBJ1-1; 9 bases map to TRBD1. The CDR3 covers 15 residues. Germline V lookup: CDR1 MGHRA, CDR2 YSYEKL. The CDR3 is CASGQQGALNTEAFF. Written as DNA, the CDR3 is TGCGCCAGCGGCCAACAGGGGGCCCTGAACACTGAAGCTTTCTTT.

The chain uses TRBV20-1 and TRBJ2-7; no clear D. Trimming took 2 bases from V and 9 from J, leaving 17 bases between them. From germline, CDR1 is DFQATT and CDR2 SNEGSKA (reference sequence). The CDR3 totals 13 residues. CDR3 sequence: CSARRTGEVAQYF. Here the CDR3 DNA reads TGCAGTGCTAGAAGGACGGGTGAAGTGGCGCAGTACTTC.

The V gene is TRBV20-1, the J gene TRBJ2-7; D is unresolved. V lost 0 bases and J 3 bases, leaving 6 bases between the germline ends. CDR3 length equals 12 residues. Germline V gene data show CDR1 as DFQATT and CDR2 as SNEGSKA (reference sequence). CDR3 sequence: CSARDVLYEQYF. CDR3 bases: TGCAGTGCTAGAGACGTCCTCTACGAGCAGTACTTC.

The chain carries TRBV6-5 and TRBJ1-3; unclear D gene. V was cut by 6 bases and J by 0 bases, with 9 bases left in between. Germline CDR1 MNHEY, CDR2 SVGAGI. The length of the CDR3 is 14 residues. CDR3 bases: TGTGCCAGCAGCTATACAGACTCTGGAAACACCATATATTTT. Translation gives CASSYTDSGNTIYF.

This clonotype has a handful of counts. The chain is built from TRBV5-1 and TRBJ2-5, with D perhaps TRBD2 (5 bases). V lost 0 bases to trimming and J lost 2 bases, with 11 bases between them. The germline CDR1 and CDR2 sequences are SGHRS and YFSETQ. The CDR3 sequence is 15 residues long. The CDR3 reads CASSLGGYGQETQYF. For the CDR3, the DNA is TGCGCCAGCAGCTTGGGAGGGTATGGTCAAGAGACCCAGTACTTC.

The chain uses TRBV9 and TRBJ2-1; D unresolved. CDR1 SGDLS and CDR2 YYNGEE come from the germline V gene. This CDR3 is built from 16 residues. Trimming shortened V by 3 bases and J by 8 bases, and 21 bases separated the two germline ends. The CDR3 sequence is CASSDHPWVGRHEQFF. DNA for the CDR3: TGTGCCAGCAGCGATCACCCTTGGGTTGGTCGGCATGAGCAGTTCTTC.

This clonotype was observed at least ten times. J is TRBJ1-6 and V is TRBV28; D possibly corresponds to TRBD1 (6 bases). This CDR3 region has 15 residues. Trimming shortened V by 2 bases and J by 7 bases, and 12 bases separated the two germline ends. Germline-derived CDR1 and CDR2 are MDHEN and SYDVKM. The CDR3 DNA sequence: TGTGCCAGCAGTTTACCCGGGGGGCGAAATTCACCCCTCCACTTT. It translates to CASSLPGGRNSPLHF. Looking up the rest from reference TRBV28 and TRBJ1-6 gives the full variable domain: DVKVTQSSRYLVKRTGEKVFLECVQDMDHENMFWYRQDPGLGLRLIYFSYDVKMKEKGDIPEGYSVSREKKERFSLILESASTNQTSMYLCASSLPGGRNSPLHFGNGTRLTVT.

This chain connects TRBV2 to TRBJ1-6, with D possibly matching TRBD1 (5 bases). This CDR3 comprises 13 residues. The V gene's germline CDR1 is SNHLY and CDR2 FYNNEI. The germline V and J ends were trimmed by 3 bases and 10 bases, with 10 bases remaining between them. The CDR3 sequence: CASSDEGTSPLHF. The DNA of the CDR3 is TGTGCCAGCAGTGACGAGGGGACCTCACCCCTCCACTTT.

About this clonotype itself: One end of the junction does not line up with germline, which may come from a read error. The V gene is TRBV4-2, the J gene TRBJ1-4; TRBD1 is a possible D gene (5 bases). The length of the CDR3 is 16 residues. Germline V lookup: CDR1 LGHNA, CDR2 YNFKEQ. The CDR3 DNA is TGTGCCAGCAGCCAAGATTTTCGACAGAGTAATGAAAAACGGTTTTTT. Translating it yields CASSQDFRQSNEKRFF.

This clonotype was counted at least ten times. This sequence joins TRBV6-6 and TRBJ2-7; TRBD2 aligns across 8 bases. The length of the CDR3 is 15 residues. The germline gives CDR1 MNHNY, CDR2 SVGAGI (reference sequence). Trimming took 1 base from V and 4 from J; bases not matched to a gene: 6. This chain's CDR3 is CASSYLAGGRYEQYF. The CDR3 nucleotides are TGTGCCAGCAGTTACTTGGCGGGAGGTCGATACGAGCAGTACTTC.

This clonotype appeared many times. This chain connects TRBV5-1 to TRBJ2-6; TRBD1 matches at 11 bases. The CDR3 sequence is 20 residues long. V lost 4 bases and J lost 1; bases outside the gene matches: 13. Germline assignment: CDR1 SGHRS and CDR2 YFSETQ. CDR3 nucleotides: TGCGCCAGCAGCCGTTCCGGGACAGGGGGTTTCTTGTCTGGGGCCAACGTCCTGACTTTC. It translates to CASSRSGTGGFLSGANVLTF.

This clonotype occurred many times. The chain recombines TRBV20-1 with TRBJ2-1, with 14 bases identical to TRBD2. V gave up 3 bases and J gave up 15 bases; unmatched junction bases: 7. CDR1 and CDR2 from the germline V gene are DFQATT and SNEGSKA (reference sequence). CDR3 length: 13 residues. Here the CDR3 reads CSASQGTSGSRFF. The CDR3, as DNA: TGCAGTGCTAGCCAAGGGACTAGCGGGAGTCGGTTCTTC.

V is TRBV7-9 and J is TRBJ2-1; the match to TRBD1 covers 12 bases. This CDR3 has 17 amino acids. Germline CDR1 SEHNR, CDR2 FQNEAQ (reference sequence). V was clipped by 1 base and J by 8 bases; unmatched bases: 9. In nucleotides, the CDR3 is TGTGCCAGCAGCTTAGGGGTCGGGACAGGGGGCTCGGATGAGCAGTTCTTC. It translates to CASSLGVGTGGSDEQFF.

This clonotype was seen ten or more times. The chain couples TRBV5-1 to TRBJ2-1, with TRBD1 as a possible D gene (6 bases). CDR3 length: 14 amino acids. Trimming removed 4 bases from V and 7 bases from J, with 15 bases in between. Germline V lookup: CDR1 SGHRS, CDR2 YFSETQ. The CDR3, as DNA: TGCGCCAGCAGCCGGGACACCCCAAGGAATGAGCAGTTCTTC. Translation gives CASSRDTPRNEQFF.

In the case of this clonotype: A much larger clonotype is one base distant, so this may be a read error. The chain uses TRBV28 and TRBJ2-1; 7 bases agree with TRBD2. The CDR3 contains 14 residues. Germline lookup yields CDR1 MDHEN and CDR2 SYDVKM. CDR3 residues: CTSSSPAGAREQFF. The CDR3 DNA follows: TGTACCAGCAGTTCCCCCGCGGGAGCCCGCGAGCAGTTCTTC.

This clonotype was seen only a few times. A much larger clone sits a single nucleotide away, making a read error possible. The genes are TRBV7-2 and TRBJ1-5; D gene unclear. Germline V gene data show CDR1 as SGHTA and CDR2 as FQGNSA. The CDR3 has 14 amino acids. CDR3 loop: CACSLVRSNQPQHF. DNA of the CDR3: TGTGCCTGCAGCTTAGTGAGGTCAAATCAGCCCCAGCATTTT.

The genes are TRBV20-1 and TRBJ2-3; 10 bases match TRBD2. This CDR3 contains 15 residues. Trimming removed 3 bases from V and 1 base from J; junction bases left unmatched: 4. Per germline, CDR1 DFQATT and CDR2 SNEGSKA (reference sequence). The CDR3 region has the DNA TGCAGTGCTAGGGGGACTAGCGACCGCACAGATACGCAGTATTTT. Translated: CSARGTSDRTDTQYF.

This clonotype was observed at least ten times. CDR3 nucleotide sequence: TGCAGCGTTGGTGACACTGAAGCTTTCTTT. It yields the protein CSVGDTEAFF. The V call is TRBV29-1, the J call TRBJ1-1, with D unresolved. The V gene's germline CDR1 is SQVTM and CDR2 ANQGSEA. The CDR3 spans 10 residues. V was clipped by 4 bases and J by 3 bases, with 3 bases between them.

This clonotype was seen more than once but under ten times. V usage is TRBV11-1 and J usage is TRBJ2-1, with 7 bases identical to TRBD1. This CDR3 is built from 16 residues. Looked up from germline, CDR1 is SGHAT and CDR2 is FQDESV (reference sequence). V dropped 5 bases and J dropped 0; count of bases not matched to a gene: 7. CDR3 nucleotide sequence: TGTGCCAGCAGCCCTCACCGACAGGGCTCCTACAATGAGCAGTTCTTC. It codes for CASSPHRQGSYNEQFF.

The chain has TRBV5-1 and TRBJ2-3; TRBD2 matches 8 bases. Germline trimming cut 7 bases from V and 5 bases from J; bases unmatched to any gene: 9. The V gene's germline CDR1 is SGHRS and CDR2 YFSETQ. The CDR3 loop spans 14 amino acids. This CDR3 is CASLAWREEDTQYF. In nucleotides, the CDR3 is TGCGCCAGCTTGGCCTGGCGGGAGGAAGATACGCAGTATTTT.